The TCR beta chain under discussion was sequenced for a study of cytomegalovirus exposure and HLA in healthy donors. With 60 Vbeta and 13 Jbeta primers, the PCR was carried out. TCRdb keeps only in-frame clones here, not all; method: immunoSEQ multiplex PCR. This table has 150,000 to 200,000 clones, roughly three quarters appearing once. General study results and limits: Follow-up analysis seemed to connect common viral pathogens with several of the most significant clusters identified.

J was trimmed by 5 bases and V by 7 bases; bases with no gene match: 6. CDR3 length equals 13 residues. CDR1 and CDR2 from the germline V gene are SQVTM and ANQGSEA. In regard to this clone: Antigen specificity is unknown.

The receptor was isolated from a young man in good health and CMV-seropositive. The specimen was PBMCs. This chain connects TRBV29-1 to TRBJ2-2; 8 bases are a match to TRBD1. CDR3 bases: TGCAGCGGAAGGGACAGGAATACCGGGGAGCTGTTTTTT. This translates into CSGRDRNTGELFF.